Listed below are T cell receptor beta chains from one sample, sequenced in a study of T-cell memory formation after mild COVID-19. TCRdb analysed the 5' RACE reads with MiXCR anew, one entry per CDR3 protein. The sample carries 45,000 to 65,000 distinct CDR3 sequences, around 9.7% recorded once. Sequencing was performed on PBMCs or a T cell subset sorted from them (not recorded which). All receptors derive from an adult woman who had mild COVID-19 (a few samples of this study predate the infection). Cell type and time point are not known. CDR3s include the opening cysteine and the closing phenylalanine or tryptophan. A D gene is named only where the DNA matches it firmly. Size is stated for part of the rows, as once, few or many counts, or as a class when the clone is expanded.

V gene,D gene,J gene,clone size,CDR3 DNA,CDR3 protein
TRBV7-9,TRBD1,TRBJ2-7,many,TGTGCCAGCAGCTCTTTCGGGACAGGCTCCTACGAGCAGTACTTC,CASSSFGTGSYEQYF
TRBV11-2,.,TRBJ2-7,few,TGTGCCAGCAGCTTAGGAGGGGGGGCCTACGAGCAGTACTTC,CASSLGGGAYEQYF
TRBV3-1,.,TRBJ2-5,many,TGTGCCAGCAGCCAAGGTGGACCTGGACTATCTCTGTACTTC,CASSQGGPGLSLYF
TRBV7-9,.,TRBJ1-2,few,TGTGCCAGCAAGCCCTGGGACGTCCCCGATGGCTACACCTTC,CASKPWDVPDGYTF
TRBV5-6,.,TRBJ1-5,few,TGTGCCAGCAGCTTCTGGAGGCTCACAGGGAGCAATCAGCCCCAGCATTTT,CASSFWRLTGSNQPQHF
TRBV28,.,TRBJ2-6,few,TGTGCCAGCAGTTTTGCAGGGCCGGGTGGGGCCAACGTCCTGACTTTC,CASSFAGPGGANVLTF
TRBV18,TRBD1,TRBJ1-2,few,TGTGCCAGCTCAACCGGGACAGGGGGCAACTATGGCTACACCTTC,CASSTGTGGNYGYTF
TRBV5-1,.,TRBJ2-7,many,TGCGCCAGCAGCTGGGGCTTGGCGTACGAGCAGTACTTC,CASSWGLAYEQYF
TRBV27,TRBD1,TRBJ1-1,.,TGTGCCAGCAGTATAACAGGGGTAACTGAAGCTTTCTTT,CASSITGVTEAFF
TRBV6-5,TRBD1,TRBJ2-1,.,TGTGCCAGCAGAGCAGGGGGTAGCTCCTACAATGAGCAGTTCTTC,CASRAGGSSYNEQFF
TRBV28,TRBD1,TRBJ1-5,.,TGTGCCAGCAGTCCGATGGGACAGGGGGAGCAGCCCCAGCATTTT,CASSPMGQGEQPQHF
TRBV7-8,.,TRBJ2-1,many,TGTGCCAGCAGCTTAGCGCATAGGGGGGGAATTTACAATGAGCAGTTCTTC,CASSLAHRGGIYNEQFF
TRBV5-6,.,TRBJ2-7,few,TGTGCCAGCAGCTATTCGGGACTCCGTTACGAGCAGTACTTC,CASSYSGLRYEQYF
TRBV29-1,.,TRBJ2-2,many,TGCAGCGTTGAAGACCTCAGGGGATCCGGGGAGCTGTTTTTT,CSVEDLRGSGELFF
TRBV6-2/TRBV6-3,.,TRBJ2-1,.,TGTGCCAGCAGTCGACAGGATGTCAATGAGCAGTTCTTC,CASSRQDVNEQFF
TRBV9,TRBD1,TRBJ1-2,.,TGTGCCAGCAGCCCAGGACAGGCCTATGGCTACACCTTC,CASSPGQAYGYTF
TRBV5-1,TRBD2,TRBJ2-3,medium-sized,TGCGCCAGCAGCTTGACGGGGAGGGCATCCACAGATACGCAGTATTTT,CASSLTGRASTDTQYF
TRBV20-1,.,TRBJ2-3,many,TGCAGTGCTATCGGGAGTAAGGATACGCAGTATTTT,CSAIGSKDTQYF
TRBV4-3,.,TRBJ1-1,many,TGCGCCAGCAGCCAGGGGCAAAGGGGGGTCCCTGAAGCTTTCTTT,CASSQGQRGVPEAFF
TRBV7-2,.,TRBJ2-3,few,TGTGCCAGCAGTCTAGGGGGGAGGAGCACAGATACGCAGTATTTT,CASSLGGRSTDTQYF
TRBV7-6,.,TRBJ1-6,few,TGTGCCAGCAGCTTAAGGACGGGAATGGGTTCACCCCTCCACTTT,CASSLRTGMGSPLHF
TRBV29-1,TRBD2,TRBJ2-1,many,TGCAGCGTTGCTAGAGCGGGAGGGAACAATGAGCAGTTCTTC,CSVARAGGNNEQFF
TRBV20-1,TRBD2,TRBJ2-7,many,TGCAGTGCGTTACTAGCGGGAGGATACGAGCAGTACTTC,CSALLAGGYEQYF
TRBV5-1,TRBD2,TRBJ2-4,few,TGCGCCAGCAGCTTGCCTGGGACTAGCGGTGCCGACAAAAACATTCAGTACTTC,CASSLPGTSGADKNIQYF
TRBV5-1,.,TRBJ1-1,few,TGCGCCAGCAGCTTGGGTGGATCGGGGGGCTGGCACACTGAAGCTTTCTTT,CASSLGGSGGWHTEAFF
TRBV18,TRBD2,TRBJ2-4,.,TGTGCCAGCTCGGCGGTCGGGGCAGCGGGAGTTGCCAAAAACATTCAGTACTTC,CASSAVGAAGVAKNIQYF
TRBV7-9,.,TRBJ2-7,.,TGTGCCAGCAGCTTAGATATCCGTGGGGCTTCCTTC,CASSLDIRGASF
TRBV15,TRBD2,TRBJ2-1,once,TGTGCCACCAGCAGTGAGACTAGCGGGTTCGATGAGCAGTTCTTC,CATSSETSGFDEQFF
TRBV2,TRBD1,TRBJ2-1,.,TGTGCCAGCAGGGACAGGGGACGTATAAGGAGCTCCTACAATGAGCAGTTCTTC,CASRDRGRIRSSYNEQFF
TRBV6-5,.,TRBJ2-6,.,TGTGCCAGCAGTTACGCGGGACCGGGGCAGGGGTTTTCTGGGGCCAACGTCCTGACTTTC,CASSYAGPGQGFSGANVLTF
TRBV5-6,.,TRBJ2-1,.,TGTGCCAGCAGCTTGGGGTCAAGGGCAGGGATAGGTTTTGGATTTGATGAGCAGTTCTTC,CASSLGSRAGIGFGFDEQFF
TRBV5-1,TRBD2,TRBJ2-1,.,TGCGCCAGCAGCTTCCCGCGGGGGGGCACGAATGAGCAGTTCTTC,CASSFPRGGTNEQFF
TRBV25-1,TRBD1,TRBJ1-4,few,TGTGCCAGCAGCCACGGGACAGCCTGGCCGCGGGTTAACATGAATGAAAAACTGTTTTTT,CASSHGTAWPRVNMNEKLFF
TRBV12-3/TRBV12-4,.,TRBJ2-7,many,TGTGCCAGCAGTGCTGGGGCGGTGCTCTCCTACGAGCAGTACTTC,CASSAGAVLSYEQYF
TRBV5-6,.,TRBJ2-1,few,TGTGCCAGCAGCTTGAAGGGACATGAGCAGTTCTTC,CASSLKGHEQFF
TRBV30,.,TRBJ1-3,.,TGTGCCTGGAGTGTACGGGGGACACTCGGAAACACCATATATTTT,CAWSVRGTLGNTIYF
TRBV18,.,TRBJ1-1,.,TGTGCCAGCTCACCGAAGCGGACTGAAGCTTTCTTT,CASSPKRTEAFF
TRBV5-6,TRBD1,TRBJ2-7,many,TGTGCCAGCATTGCGGGGACAGGAGGGAACGAGCAGTACTTC,CASIAGTGGNEQYF
TRBV7-8,.,TRBJ1-1,few,TGTGCCAGCAGCTTATCGAGGATCGGAGTTACTGAAGCTTTCTTT,CASSLSRIGVTEAFF
TRBV5-1,.,TRBJ1-1,few,TGCGCCAGCAGCTCAAATGCAGGATTGAACACTGAAGCTTTCTTT,CASSSNAGLNTEAFF
TRBV7-8,TRBD2,TRBJ2-7,few,TGTGCCAGCAGCGGGGGACTAGCGGGAGTCGGCGAGCAGTACTTC,CASSGGLAGVGEQYF
TRBV5-1,.,TRBJ1-2,few,TGCGCCAGCAGCTTGGGGCACCGGGACCCCTCTTCTGGGCATTATGGCTACACCTTC,CASSLGHRDPSSGHYGYTF
TRBV7-9,TRBD1,TRBJ2-4,many,TGTGCCAGCAGCTACGACAGGGATAAAAACATTCAGTACTTC,CASSYDRDKNIQYF
TRBV11-3,.,TRBJ2-7,many,TGTGCCAGCAGCTTTACTAGCTCCTACGAGCAGTACTTC,CASSFTSSYEQYF
TRBV10-1,.,TRBJ1-2,.,TGCGCCAGCAGCGCCAAGACTCGCCCCCCCTATGGCTACACCTTC,CASSAKTRPPYGYTF
TRBV29-1,.,TRBJ1-6,many,TGCAGCGTTGAAGACCCTCAACCGCTTTATAATTCACCCCTCCACTTT,CSVEDPQPLYNSPLHF
TRBV24-1,.,TRBJ1-2,few,TGTGCCACCAGTGATCCCGGGACCGAGGATGGGGGCTACACCTTC,CATSDPGTEDGGYTF
TRBV5-1,.,TRBJ1-6,.,TGCGCCAGCAGCTTGCCGGGGGCTGATTCACCCCTCCACTTT,CASSLPGADSPLHF
TRBV7-2,TRBD2,TRBJ2-7,many,TGTGCCAGCATCCTAGCCTCTAGCGGGAGTTTAGGCGAGCAGTACTTC,CASILASSGSLGEQYF
TRBV24-1,.,TRBJ2-3,.,TGTGCCACCAGTGATCCCAGGGAGGATACGCAGTATTTT,CATSDPREDTQYF
TRBV6-5,.,TRBJ2-1,.,TGTGCCAGCAGCGATAGGGGTAGGTCCTACAATGAGCAGTTCTTC,CASSDRGRSYNEQFF
TRBV7-2,.,TRBJ1-2,.,TGTGCCAGCAGCTGGGCATCAGGGTCCCCCTATGGCTACACCTTC,CASSWASGSPYGYTF
TRBV20-1,TRBD2,TRBJ2-1,medium-sized,TGCAGTGCTAGAGGTTGGACTAGCGGGAACTACAATGAGCAGTTCTTC,CSARGWTSGNYNEQFF
TRBV4-2,TRBD2,TRBJ2-1,.,TGTGCCAGCAGCCAAGGAGCGGGGGGGCTTGATGAGCAGTTCTTC,CASSQGAGGLDEQFF
TRBV27,.,TRBJ2-1,.,TGTGCCAGCAGTCCGTTCCCAGGGTTTGGGGATGAGCAGTTCTTC,CASSPFPGFGDEQFF
TRBV5-5,.,TRBJ2-1,.,TGTGCCAGCAGTTCGGTCGGGGAAATGTACAATGAGCAGTTCTTC,CASSSVGEMYNEQFF
TRBV5-1,.,TRBJ1-5,few,TGCGCCAGCAGCCCTATATCGGGGGCCTATCAGCCCCAGCATTTT,CASSPISGAYQPQHF
TRBV6-5,.,TRBJ1-5,few,TGTGCCAGCAGTCCCCGGGACGGATATCAGCCCCAGCATTTT,CASSPRDGYQPQHF
TRBV12-3/TRBV12-4,.,TRBJ2-1,many,TGTGCCAGCAGGAAGATAGGTGAGCAGTTCTTC,CASRKIGEQFF
TRBV5-5,.,TRBJ2-2,.,TGTGCCAGCAGCCTGCTGGGGGCAGCGAACACCGGGGAGCTGTTTTTT,CASSLLGAANTGELFF